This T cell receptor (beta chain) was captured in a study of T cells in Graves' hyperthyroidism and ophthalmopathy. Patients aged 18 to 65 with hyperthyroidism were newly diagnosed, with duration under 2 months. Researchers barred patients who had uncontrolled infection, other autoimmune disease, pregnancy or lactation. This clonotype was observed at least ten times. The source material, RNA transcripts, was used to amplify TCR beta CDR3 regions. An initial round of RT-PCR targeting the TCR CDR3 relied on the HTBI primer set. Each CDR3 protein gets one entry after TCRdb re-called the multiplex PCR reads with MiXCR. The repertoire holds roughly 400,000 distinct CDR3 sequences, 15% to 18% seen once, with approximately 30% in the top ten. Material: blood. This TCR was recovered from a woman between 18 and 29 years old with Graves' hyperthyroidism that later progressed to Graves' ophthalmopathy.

The CDR3 protein is CASPGPGGFTDTQYF. The CDR3 nucleotides read TGTGCCAGCCCTGGACCTGGGGGGTTTACAGATACGCAGTATTTT. The genes are TRBV2 and TRBJ2-3, with D tentatively TRBD2 (6 bases). The germline V gene encodes CDR1 SNHLY and CDR2 FYNNEI. This CDR3 contains 15 residues. V lost 8 bases, J lost 3 bases, and 18 bases lay in between.